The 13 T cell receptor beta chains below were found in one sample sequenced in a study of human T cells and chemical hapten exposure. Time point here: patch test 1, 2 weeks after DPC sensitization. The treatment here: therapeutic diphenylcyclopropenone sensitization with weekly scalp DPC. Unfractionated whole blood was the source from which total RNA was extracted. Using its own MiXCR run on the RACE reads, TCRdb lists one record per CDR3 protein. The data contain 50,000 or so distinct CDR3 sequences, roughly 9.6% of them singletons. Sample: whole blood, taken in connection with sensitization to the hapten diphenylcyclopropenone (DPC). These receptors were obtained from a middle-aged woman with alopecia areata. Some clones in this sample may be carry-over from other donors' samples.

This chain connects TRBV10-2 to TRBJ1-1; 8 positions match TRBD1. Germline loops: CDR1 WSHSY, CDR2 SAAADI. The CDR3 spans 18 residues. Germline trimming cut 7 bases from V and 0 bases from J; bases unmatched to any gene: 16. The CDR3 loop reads CASIEDRDFWYVNTEAFF. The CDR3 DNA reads TGCGCCAGCATCGAGGACAGGGATTTTTGGTACGTGAACACTGAAGCTTTCTTT.

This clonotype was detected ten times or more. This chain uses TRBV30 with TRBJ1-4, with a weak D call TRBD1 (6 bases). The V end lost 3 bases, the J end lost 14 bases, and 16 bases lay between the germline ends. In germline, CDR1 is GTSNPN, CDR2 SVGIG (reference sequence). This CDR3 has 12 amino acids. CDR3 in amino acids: CAWSASEGGLFF. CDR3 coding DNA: TGTGCCTGGAGCGCCTCCGAAGGGGGTCTGTTTTTT.

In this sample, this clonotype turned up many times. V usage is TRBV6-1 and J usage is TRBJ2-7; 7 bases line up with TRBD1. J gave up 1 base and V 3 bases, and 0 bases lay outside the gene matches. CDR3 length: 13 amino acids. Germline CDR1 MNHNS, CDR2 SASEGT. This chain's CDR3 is CASSEDRSYEQYF. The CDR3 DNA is TGTGCCAGCAGTGAGGACAGGTCCTACGAGCAGTACTTC.

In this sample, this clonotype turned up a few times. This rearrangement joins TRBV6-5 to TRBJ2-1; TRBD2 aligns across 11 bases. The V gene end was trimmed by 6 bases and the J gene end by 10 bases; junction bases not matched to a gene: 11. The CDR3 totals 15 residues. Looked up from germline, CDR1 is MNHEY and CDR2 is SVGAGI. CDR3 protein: CASSRLAGGPREQFF. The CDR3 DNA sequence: TGTGCCAGCAGCCGCTTAGCGGGGGGGCCGAGGGAGCAGTTCTTC.

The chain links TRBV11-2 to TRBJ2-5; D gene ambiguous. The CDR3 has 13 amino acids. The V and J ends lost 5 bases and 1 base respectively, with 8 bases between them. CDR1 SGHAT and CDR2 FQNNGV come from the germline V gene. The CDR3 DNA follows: TGTGCCAGCAGCCCTGCTGGCCAAGAGACCCAGTACTTC. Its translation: CASSPAGQETQYF.

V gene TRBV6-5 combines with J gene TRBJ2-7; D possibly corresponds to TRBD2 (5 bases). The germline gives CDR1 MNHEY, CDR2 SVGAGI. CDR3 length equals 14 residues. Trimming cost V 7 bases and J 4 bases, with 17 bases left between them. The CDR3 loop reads CASTPMGRPYEQYF. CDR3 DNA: TGTGCCAGCACCCCCATGGGGAGACCATACGAGCAGTACTTC.

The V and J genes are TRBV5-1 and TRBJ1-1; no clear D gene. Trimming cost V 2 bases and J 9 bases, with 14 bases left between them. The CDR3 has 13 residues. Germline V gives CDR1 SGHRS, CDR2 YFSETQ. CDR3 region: CASSFTAATQAFF. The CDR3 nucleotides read TGCGCCAGCAGCTTTACCGCTGCGACTCAAGCTTTCTTT. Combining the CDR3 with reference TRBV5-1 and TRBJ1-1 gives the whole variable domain KAGVTQTPRYLIKTRGQQVTLSCSPISGHRSVSWYQQTPGQGLQFLFEYFSETQRNKGNFPGRFSGRQFSNSRSEMNVSTLELGDSALYLCASSFTAATQAFFGQGTRLTVV.

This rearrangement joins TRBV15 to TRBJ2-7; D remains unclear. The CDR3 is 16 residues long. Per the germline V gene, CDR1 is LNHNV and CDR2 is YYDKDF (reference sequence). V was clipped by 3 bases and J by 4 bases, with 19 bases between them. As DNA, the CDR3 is TGTGCCACCAGCAGCAACCATGTTTTCGCCTCGTACGAGCAGTACTTC. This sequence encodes CATSSNHVFASYEQYF.

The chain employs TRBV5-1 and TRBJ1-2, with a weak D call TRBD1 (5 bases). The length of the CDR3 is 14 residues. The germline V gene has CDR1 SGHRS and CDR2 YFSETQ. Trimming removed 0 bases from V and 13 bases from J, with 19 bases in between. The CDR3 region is CASSLGVGQASSTF. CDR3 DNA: TGCGCCAGCAGCTTGGGAGTCGGACAAGCCTCCAGCACCTTC. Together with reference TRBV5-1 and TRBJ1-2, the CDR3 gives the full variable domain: KAGVTQTPRYLIKTRGQQVTLSCSPISGHRSVSWYQQTPGQGLQFLFEYFSETQRNKGNFPGRFSGRQFSNSRSEMNVSTLELGDSALYLCASSLGVGQASSTFGSGTRLTVV.

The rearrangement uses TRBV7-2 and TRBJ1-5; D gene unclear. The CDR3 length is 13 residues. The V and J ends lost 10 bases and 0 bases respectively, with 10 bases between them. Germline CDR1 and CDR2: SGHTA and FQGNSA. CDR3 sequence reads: CATRRDSNQPQHF. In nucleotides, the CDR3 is TGTGCCACCCGGCGGGATAGCAATCAGCCCCAGCATTTT.

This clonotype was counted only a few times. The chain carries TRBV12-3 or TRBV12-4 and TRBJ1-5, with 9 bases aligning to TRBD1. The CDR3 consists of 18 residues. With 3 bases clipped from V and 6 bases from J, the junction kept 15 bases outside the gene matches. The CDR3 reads CASSFRLVGTGLPQPQHF. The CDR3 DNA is TGTGCCAGCAGTTTTAGGCTAGTAGGGACAGGGCTCCCTCAGCCCCAGCATTTT.

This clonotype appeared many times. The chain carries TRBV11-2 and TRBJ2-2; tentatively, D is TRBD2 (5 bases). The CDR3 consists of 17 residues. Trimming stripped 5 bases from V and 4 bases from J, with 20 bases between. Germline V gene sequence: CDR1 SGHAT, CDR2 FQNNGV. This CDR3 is CASSTTRLGIATGELFF. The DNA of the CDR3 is TGTGCCAGCAGCACAACTAGGCTAGGGATAGCCACCGGGGAGCTGTTTTTT.

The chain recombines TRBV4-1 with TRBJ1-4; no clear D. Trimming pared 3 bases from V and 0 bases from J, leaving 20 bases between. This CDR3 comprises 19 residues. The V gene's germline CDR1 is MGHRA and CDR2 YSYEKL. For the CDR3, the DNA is TGCGCCAGCAGCCAGCTACCAAGGGAGGTGGCGGCAACTAATGAAAAACTGTTTTTT. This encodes CASSQLPREVAATNEKLFF.